The T cell receptor (beta chain) under discussion was sequenced for a study of cytomegalovirus exposure and HLA in healthy donors. Germline CDR1 LNHNV, CDR2 YYDKDF (reference sequence). The CDR3 length is 13 residues. V gave up 5 bases and J gave up 3 bases, with 11 bases separating them. Study-wide results and caveats: Sequencing likely generated an artifact that appeared as a cluster of highly shared sequence variants. Available immune exposure information covered CMV serostatus only. According to an earlier analysis, most TCR beta V segments yielded productive rearrangements about 90% or about 30% of the time.

Healthy bone marrow donors supplied every sample. As to this clone: Its antigen is unknown.

Amplification used 60 Vbeta primers and 13 Jbeta primers. Only in-frame clones appear in the TCRdb table, and some are missing; sequencing was by immunoSEQ multiplex PCR. There are more than 200,000 clones in the sample; about 83% occur only once, and about 1.2% lies in the top ten. The genes are TRBV15 and TRBJ2-7; tentatively, D is TRBD1 (6 bases). Sample: PBMCs. The origin of this receptor is a human donor in good health. The CDR3 DNA reads TGTGCCACCAGCCTCACAGGGTTCTACGAGCAGTACTTC. Its protein product is CATSLTGFYEQYF.